This T cell receptor beta chain was captured in a study of T cell responses to AZD1222 COVID-19 vaccine. Study-level findings and limits: The breadth and depth of Spike-specific TCRs increased once two AZD1222 doses had been given.

This clone was observed a single time. Antigen specificity is unknown. The repertoire was sequenced with immunoSEQ multiplex PCR; TCRdb's copy has only in-frame clones and lacks some. The repertoire includes tens of thousands of clones, about 91% of them detected once, and 9% to 10% sits in the top ten. This TCR came from an adult who received the MenACWY meningococcal vaccine as a control. The input for sequencing was peripheral blood, taken 28 days after the second dose of the MenACWY control vaccine.

CDR3 bases: TGTGCCAGCATCTCAGGGGGGACCTCTGGAAACACCATATATTTT. Translation gives CASISGGTSGNTIYF. The chain recombines TRBV28 with TRBJ1-3, with TRBD1 matching over 7 bases. V gave up 7 bases and J gave up 0 bases; unmatched junction bases: 6. Germline V gene lookup returns CDR1 MDHEN and CDR2 SYDVKM. There are 15 residues in the CDR3.